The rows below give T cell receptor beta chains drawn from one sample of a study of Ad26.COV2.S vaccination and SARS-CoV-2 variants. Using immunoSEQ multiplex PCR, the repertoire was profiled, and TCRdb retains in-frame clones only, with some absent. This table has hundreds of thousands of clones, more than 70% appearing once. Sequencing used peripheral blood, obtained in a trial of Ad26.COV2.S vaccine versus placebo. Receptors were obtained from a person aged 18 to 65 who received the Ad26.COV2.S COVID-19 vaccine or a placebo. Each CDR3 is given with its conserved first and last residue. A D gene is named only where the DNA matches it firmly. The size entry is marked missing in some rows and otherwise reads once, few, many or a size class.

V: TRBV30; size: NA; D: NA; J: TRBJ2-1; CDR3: CAWSGGIYNEQFF; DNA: TGTGCCTGGAGTGGGGGGATCTACAATGAGCAGTTCTTC
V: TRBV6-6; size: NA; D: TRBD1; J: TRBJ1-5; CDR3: CASSPSRTGAGSNQPQHF; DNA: TGTGCCAGCAGTCCCTCCCGGACAGGGGCGGGGAGCAATCAGCCCCAGCATTTT
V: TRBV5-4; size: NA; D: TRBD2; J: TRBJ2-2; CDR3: CASSYGLAGATGELFF; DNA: TGTGCCAGCAGCTACGGACTAGCGGGGGCCACCGGGGAGCTGTTTTTT
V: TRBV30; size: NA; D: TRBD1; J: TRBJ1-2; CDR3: CAWSEPLGQGRGYGYTF; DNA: TGTGCCTGGAGTGAGCCCCTCGGACAGGGGCGAGGCTATGGCTACACCTTC
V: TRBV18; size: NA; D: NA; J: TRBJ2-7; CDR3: CASSLQSTGAYEQYF; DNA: TGTGCCAGCTCATTACAGAGCACGGGCGCCTACGAGCAGTACTTC
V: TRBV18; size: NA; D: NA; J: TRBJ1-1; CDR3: CASSPVVGGPYTEAFF; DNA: TGTGCCAGCTCACCGGTCGTGGGGGGGCCCTACACTGAAGCTTTCTTT
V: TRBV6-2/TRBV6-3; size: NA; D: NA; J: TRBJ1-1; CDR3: CASSYSEHTEAFF; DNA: TGTGCCAGCAGTTACTCCGAACACACTGAAGCTTTCTTT
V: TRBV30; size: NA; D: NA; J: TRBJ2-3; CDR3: CAWSVEGGTDTQYF; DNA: TGTGCCTGGAGTGTTGAGGGGGGCACAGATACGCAGTATTTT
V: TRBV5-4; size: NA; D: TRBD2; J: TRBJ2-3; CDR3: CASSSSGGSATDTQYF; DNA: TGTGCCAGCAGCTCAAGCGGCGGGAGTGCAACAGATACGCAGTATTTT
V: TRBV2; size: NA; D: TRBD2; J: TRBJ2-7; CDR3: CASIRREAVYEQYF; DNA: TGTGCCAGCATTAGACGGGAGGCTGTCTACGAGCAGTACTTC
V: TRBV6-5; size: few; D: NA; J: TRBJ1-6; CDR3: CASSYSRLSRYSPLHF; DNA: TGTGCCAGCAGTTACTCCCGGCTATCGCGATATTCACCCCTCCACTTT
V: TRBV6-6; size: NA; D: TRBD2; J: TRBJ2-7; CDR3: CASSYSASGGEQYF; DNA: TGTGCCAGCAGTTACTCGGCTAGCGGGGGCGAGCAGTACTTC
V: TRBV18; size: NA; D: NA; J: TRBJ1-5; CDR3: CASSPTSNQPQHF; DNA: TGTGCCAGCTCACCCACCAGCAATCAGCCCCAGCATTTT
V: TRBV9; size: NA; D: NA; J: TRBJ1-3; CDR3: CASSPGEAGGNTIYF; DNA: TGTGCCAGCAGCCCGGGAGAGGCTGGTGGAAACACCATATATTTT
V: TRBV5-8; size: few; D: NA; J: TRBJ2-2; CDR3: CASSLETVFGTGELFF; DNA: TGTGCCAGCAGCTTGGAGACAGTTTTCGGAACCGGGGAGCTGTTTTTT
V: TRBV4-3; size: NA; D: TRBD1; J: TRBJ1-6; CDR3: CASSQDPGTDLNSPLHF; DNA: TGCGCCAGCAGCCAAGATCCCGGGACAGACCTTAATTCACCCCTCCACTTT
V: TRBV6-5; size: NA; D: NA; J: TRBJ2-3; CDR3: CASSYSLIGTDTQYF; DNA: TGTGCCAGCAGTTACTCTTTGATTGGCACAGATACGCAGTATTTT
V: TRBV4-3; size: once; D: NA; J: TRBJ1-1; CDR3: CASSQGAGTEAFF; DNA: TGCGCCAGCAGCCAAGGAGCGGGAACTGAAGCTTTCTTT
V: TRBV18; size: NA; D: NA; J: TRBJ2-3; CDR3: CASSPDGSSTDTQYF; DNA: TGTGCCAGCTCACCGGACGGTTCTAGCACAGATACGCAGTATTTT
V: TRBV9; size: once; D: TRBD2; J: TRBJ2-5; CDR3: CASSLGLAGVGETQYF; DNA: TGTGCCAGCAGCCTGGGACTAGCGGGGGTCGGAGAGACCCAGTACTTC
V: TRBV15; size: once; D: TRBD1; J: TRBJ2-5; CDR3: CATSTDRFPAGGTQYF; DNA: TGTGCCACCAGCACGGACAGGTTCCCGGCAGGCGGGACCCAGTACTTC
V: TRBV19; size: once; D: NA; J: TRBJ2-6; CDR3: CASSIRGPGNSGANVLTF; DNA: TGTGCCAGTAGTATTCGGGGCCCAGGGAACTCTGGGGCCAACGTCCTGACTTTC
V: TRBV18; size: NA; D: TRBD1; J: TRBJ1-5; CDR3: CASSSDRGIQPQHF; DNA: TGTGCCAGCTCATCCGACAGGGGAATTCAGCCCCAGCATTTT
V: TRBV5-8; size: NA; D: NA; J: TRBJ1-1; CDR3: CASSFWEPNTEAFF; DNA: TGTGCCAGCAGCTTTTGGGAACCGAACACTGAAGCTTTCTTT
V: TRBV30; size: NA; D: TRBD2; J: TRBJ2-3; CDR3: CAWSVLAAGTQYF; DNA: TGTGCCTGGAGTGTACTAGCGGCAGGGACGCAGTATTTT
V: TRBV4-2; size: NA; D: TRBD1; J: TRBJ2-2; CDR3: CASSPWTGDTGELFF; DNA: TGTGCCAGCAGCCCTTGGACAGGTGACACCGGGGAGCTGTTTTTT
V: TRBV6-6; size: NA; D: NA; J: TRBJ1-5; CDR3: CASSYGYQPQHF; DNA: TGTGCCAGCAGTTACGGTTATCAGCCCCAGCATTTT
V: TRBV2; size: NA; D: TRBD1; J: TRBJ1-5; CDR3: CASSARDRDEYSNQPQHF; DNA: TGTGCCAGCAGTGCAAGGGACAGGGACGAATATAGCAATCAGCCCCAGCATTTT
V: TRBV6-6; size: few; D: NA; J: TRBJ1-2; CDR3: CASSYQHGLTF; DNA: TGTGCCAGCAGTTACCAACACGGACTGACCTTC
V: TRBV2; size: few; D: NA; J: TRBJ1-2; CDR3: CASSKNYYGYTF; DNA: TGTGCCAGCAGCAAAAATTATTACGGCTACACCTTC
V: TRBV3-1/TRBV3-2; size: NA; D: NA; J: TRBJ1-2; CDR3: CASSQDGGFYTF; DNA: TGTGCCAGCAGCCAAGACGGGGGGTTCTACACCTTC
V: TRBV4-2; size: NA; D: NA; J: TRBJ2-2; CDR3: CASSRGGVTGELFF; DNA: TGTGCCAGCAGCCGGGGGGGCGTCACCGGGGAGCTGTTTTTT
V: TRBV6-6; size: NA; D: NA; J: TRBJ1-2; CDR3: CASSYGQGNYGYTF; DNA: TGTGCCAGCAGTTATGGGCAGGGGAACTATGGCTACACCTTC
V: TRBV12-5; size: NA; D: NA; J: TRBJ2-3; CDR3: CASGERTNTDTQYF; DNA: TGTGCTAGTGGTGAGAGGACAAACACAGATACGCAGTATTTT
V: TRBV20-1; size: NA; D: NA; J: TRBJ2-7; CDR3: CSAETSYEQYF; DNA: TGCAGTGCCGAGACTTCCTACGAGCAGTACTTC
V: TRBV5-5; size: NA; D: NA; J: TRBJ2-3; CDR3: CASSLWFTDTQYF; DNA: TGTGCCAGCAGCTTGTGGTTCACAGATACGCAGTATTTT
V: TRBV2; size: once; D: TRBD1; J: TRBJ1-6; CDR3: CARGQGAYNSPLHF; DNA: TGTGCCAGGGGGCAGGGGGCTTATAATTCACCCCTCCACTTT
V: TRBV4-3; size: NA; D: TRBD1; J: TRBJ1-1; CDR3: CASSQGTGVSTEAFF; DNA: TGCGCCAGCAGCCAAGGGACAGGGGTGTCGACTGAAGCTTTCTTT
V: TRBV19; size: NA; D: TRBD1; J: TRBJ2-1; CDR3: CASSIDRRTGDFVKQFF; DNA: TGTGCCAGTAGTATAGATCGAAGGACAGGGGATTTTGTCAAGCAGTTCTTC
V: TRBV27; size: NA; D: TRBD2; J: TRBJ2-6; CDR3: CASSLSLAGGPSSGANVLTF; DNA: TGTGCCAGCAGTCTATCACTAGCGGGAGGGCCGAGCTCTGGGGCCAACGTCCTGACTTTC
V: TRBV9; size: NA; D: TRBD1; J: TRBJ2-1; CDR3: CASSVSGTGPYNEQFF; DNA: TGTGCCAGCAGCGTATCCGGGACAGGACCGTACAATGAGCAGTTCTTC
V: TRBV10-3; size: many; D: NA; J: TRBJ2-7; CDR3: CAISESEREQYF; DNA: TGTGCCATCAGTGAGTCCGAGAGGGAGCAGTACTTC
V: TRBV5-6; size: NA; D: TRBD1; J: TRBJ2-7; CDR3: CASSSGQGAWEQYF; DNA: TGTGCCAGCAGCTCAGGACAGGGGGCGTGGGAGCAGTACTTC
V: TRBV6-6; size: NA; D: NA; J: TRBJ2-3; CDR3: CASSVRDTQYF; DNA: TGTGCCAGCAGTGTTAGAGATACGCAGTATTTT
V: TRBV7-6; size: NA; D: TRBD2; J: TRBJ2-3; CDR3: CASTSGGADTQYF; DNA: TGTGCCAGTACTAGCGGGGGGGCAGATACGCAGTATTTT
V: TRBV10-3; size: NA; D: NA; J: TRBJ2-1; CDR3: CAISEEGGHPSYNEQFF; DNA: TGTGCCATCAGTGAGGAAGGCGGCCACCCCTCCTACAATGAGCAGTTCTTC
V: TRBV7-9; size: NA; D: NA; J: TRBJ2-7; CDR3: CASRPVTYEQYF; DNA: TGTGCCAGCAGGCCGGTAACCTACGAGCAGTACTTC
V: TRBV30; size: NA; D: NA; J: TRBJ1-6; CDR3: CAWTGPTSMGNSPLHF; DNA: TGTGCCTGGACCGGGCCGACTTCGATGGGGAATTCACCCCTCCACTTT
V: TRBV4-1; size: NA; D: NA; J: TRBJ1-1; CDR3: CASSLQGNTEAFF; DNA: TGCGCCAGCAGCCTGCAGGGGAACACTGAAGCTTTCTTT
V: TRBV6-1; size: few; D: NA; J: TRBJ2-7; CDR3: CASSESGHTYEQYF; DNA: TGTGCCAGCAGTGAATCGGGACACACCTACGAGCAGTACTTC
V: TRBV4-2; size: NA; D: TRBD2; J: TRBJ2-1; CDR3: CASSLTSGGSSYNEQFF; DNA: TGTGCCAGCAGCCTGACTAGCGGGGGAAGCTCCTACAATGAGCAGTTCTTC